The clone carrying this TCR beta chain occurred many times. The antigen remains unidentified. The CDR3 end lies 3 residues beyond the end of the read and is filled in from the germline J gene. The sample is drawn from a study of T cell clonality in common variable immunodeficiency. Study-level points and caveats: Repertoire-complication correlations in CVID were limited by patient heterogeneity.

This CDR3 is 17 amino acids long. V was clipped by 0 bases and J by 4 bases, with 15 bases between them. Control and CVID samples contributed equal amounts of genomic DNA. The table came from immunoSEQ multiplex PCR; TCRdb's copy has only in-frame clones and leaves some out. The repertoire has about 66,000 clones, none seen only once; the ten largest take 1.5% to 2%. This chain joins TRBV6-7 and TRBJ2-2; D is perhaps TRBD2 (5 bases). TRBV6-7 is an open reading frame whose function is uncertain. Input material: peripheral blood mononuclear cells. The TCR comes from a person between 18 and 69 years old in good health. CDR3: CASSYSVRARGTGELFF. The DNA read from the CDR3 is TGTGCCAGCAGTTACTCGGTGAGGGCCCGGGGCACCGGGGAG.